A selection of T cell receptor beta chains follows, all from one sample in a study of blood T cell repertoires in COVID-19. Sequenced by immunoSEQ multiplex PCR; TCRdb stores in-frame clones only, minus some. In the table there are about 300,000 clones, 85% of which are singletons. The sample comprised PBMCs or T cells enriched from blood (not recorded which). The receptors shown here come from a woman in her forties or fifties who had recovered from COVID-19. Both conserved end residues are part of each CDR3. D genes are given only for firm matches. Not all rows give a size; the values are once, few, many and, for expanded clones, a class.

.	TRBJ2-7	TRBV9	.	CASSVGGTVATYEQYF	TGTGCCAGCAGCGTTGGCGGGACAGTAGCGACCTACGAGCAGTACTTC
.	TRBJ2-1	TRBV15	.	CATSFEASRNNEQFF	TGTGCCACCAGCTTCGAGGCTAGCAGGAACAATGAGCAGTTCTTC
few	TRBJ1-1	TRBV5-1	TRBD1	CASSLGDRGNTEAFF	TGCGCCAGCAGCTTGGGGGACAGGGGGAACACTGAAGCTTTCTTT
.	TRBJ2-5	TRBV9	TRBD1	CASSVNGQGLETQYF	TGTGCCAGCAGCGTCAACGGACAGGGTTTGGAGACCCAGTACTTC
.	TRBJ1-4	TRBV5-1	.	CASSLGQNEKLFF	TGCGCCAGCAGCTTGGGACAGAATGAAAAACTGTTTTTT
.	TRBJ2-3	TRBV5-6	.	CASSSTGADTQYF	TGTGCCAGCAGTTCGACAGGTGCAGATACGCAGTATTTT
.	TRBJ2-2	TRBV5-1	.	CASSLFQNTGELFF	TGCGCCAGCAGCTTATTCCAGAACACCGGGGAGCTGTTTTTT
.	TRBJ2-7	TRBV21-1	.	CASSKRGWDIAGAPREGYEQYF	TGTGCCAGCAGCAAGAGGGGTTGGGACATAGCGGGGGCCCCCCGGGAAGGCTACGAGCAGTACTTC
.	TRBJ1-4	TRBV5-1	TRBD1	CASSWGPSGGGGEKLFF	TGCGCCAGCAGCTGGGGCCCCTCAGGGGGCGGCGGTGAAAAACTGTTTTTT
.	TRBJ2-2	TRBV4-2	TRBD1	CASSPGTGNTGELFF	TGTGCCAGCAGCCCCGGGACAGGGAACACCGGGGAGCTGTTTTTT
.	TRBJ1-2	TRBV18	TRBD1	CASSSPLQGGYGYTF	TGTGCCAGCTCCAGCCCCCTGCAGGGGGGCTATGGCTACACCTTC
.	TRBJ1-5	TRBV28	.	CASSARTDSNQPQHF	TGTGCCAGCAGTGCACGGACAGATAGCAATCAGCCCCAGCATTTT
.	TRBJ2-7	TRBV27	TRBD1	CASSWTGSYEQYF	TGTGCCAGCAGTTGGACAGGCTCCTACGAGCAGTACTTC
.	TRBJ1-5	TRBV15	.	CATSEGGFRTSSPQHF	TGTGCCACCAGCGAGGGAGGGTTTCGAACATCCAGCCCCCAGCATTTT
.	TRBJ2-7	TRBV18	.	CASSPGGAREQYF	TGTGCCAGCTCACCAGGGGGGGCGCGCGAGCAGTACTTC
once	TRBJ2-7	TRBV25-1	.	CASRQASTYEQYF	TGTGCCAGTCGACAGGCGTCGACCTACGAGCAGTACTTC
.	TRBJ2-1	TRBV19	.	CASRLVDSRGNEQFF	TGTGCCAGTAGGCTCGTGGACAGTCGGGGCAATGAGCAGTTCTTC
.	TRBJ2-2	TRBV27	TRBD1	CASRRGRGSTGELFF	TGTGCCAGCAGAAGGGGCAGGGGGAGCACCGGGGAGCTGTTTTTT
.	TRBJ2-5	TRBV7-2	TRBD2	CASSLGLAGGETQYF	TGTGCCAGCAGCTTAGGCCTAGCGGGGGGGGAGACCCAGTACTTC
.	TRBJ1-5	TRBV6-6	.	CASSRDFGNQPQHF	TGTGCCAGCAGCCGGGACTTCGGCAATCAGCCCCAGCATTTT
.	TRBJ1-2	TRBV28	.	CASKADRFNYGYTF	TGTGCCAGCAAGGCGGACAGATTTAACTATGGCTACACCTTC
.	TRBJ2-3	TRBV5-1	TRBD2	CASSLLPGASGADTQYF	TGCGCCAGCAGCCTACTCCCCGGGGCTAGCGGGGCAGATACGCAGTATTTT
.	TRBJ1-2	TRBV19	.	CASSITDTFYGYTF	TGTGCCAGTAGTATCACAGATACTTTCTATGGCTACACCTTC
.	TRBJ1-1	TRBV18	.	CASSPREVGGLAEAFF	TGTGCCAGCTCACCGAGGGAAGTGGGGGGGCTAGCTGAAGCTTTCTTT
.	TRBJ1-2	TRBV3-1/TRBV3-2	.	CASSQPRYYGYTF	TGTGCCAGCAGCCAACCCAGGTACTATGGCTACACCTTC
once	TRBJ2-2	TRBV6-6	.	CASSYSTAGGGGELFF	TGTGCCAGCAGTTACTCAACAGCGGGCGGAGGCGGGGAGCTGTTTTTT
.	TRBJ2-3	TRBV18	TRBD1	CASSSDHRQGVRQYF	TGTGCCAGCTCATCAGACCACAGACAGGGCGTCAGGCAGTATTTT
.	TRBJ1-1	TRBV2	TRBD1	CASSDPGQVNTEAFF	TGTGCCAGCAGCGATCCTGGACAGGTGAACACTGAAGCTTTCTTT
.	TRBJ1-5	TRBV28	.	CASSSSGARSNQPQHF	TGTGCCAGCAGTTCCTCAGGGGCCCGGAGCAATCAGCCCCAGCATTTT
.	TRBJ2-5	TRBV5-1	.	CASSSGTVQETQYF	TGCGCCAGCAGCTCGGGGACTGTCCAAGAGACCCAGTACTTC
.	TRBJ1-3	TRBV2	.	CASSSGQLSGNTIYF	TGTGCCAGCAGTTCTGGACAGCTCTCTGGAAACACCATATATTTT
once	TRBJ2-2	TRBV10-3	.	CAISERGPSTGELFF	TGTGCCATCAGTGAACGTGGCCCCAGCACCGGGGAGCTGTTTTTT
.	TRBJ1-4	TRBV5-1	TRBD1	CASSRGQGSEKLFF	TGCGCCAGCAGCCGTGGACAGGGGTCTGAAAAACTGTTTTTT
.	TRBJ2-1	TRBV4-2	.	CASSTRTGRGNEQFF	TGTGCCAGCAGCACTCGGACAGGGAGGGGGAATGAGCAGTTCTTC
.	TRBJ2-7	TRBV19	.	CASSIGGPGPYYEQYF	TGTGCCAGTAGTATAGGCGGGCCAGGACCATACTACGAGCAGTACTTC
.	TRBJ1-5	TRBV7-9	.	CASSLEGRGQPQHF	TGTGCCAGCAGCTTGGAGGGACGGGGCCAGCCCCAGCATTTT
.	TRBJ1-5	TRBV19	.	CASSTPRRNNQPQHF	TGTGCCAGTAGTACCCCCCGCAGGAATAATCAGCCCCAGCATTTT
.	TRBJ2-7	TRBV19	.	CASSPFAPLRRDEQYF	TGTGCCAGTAGCCCATTTGCCCCCCTGCGGCGAGACGAGCAGTACTTC
.	TRBJ2-3	TRBV5-4	TRBD2	CASSLGLAGEDTQYF	TGTGCCAGCAGCTTGGGACTAGCGGGAGAAGATACGCAGTATTTT
.	TRBJ1-3	TRBV7-9	.	CASSLGPGNSGNTIYF	TGTGCCAGCAGCTTAGGCCCGGGTAACTCTGGAAACACCATATATTTT
few	TRBJ2-3	TRBV14	.	CASSLGGPTDTQYF	TGTGCCAGCAGCCTCGGAGGGCCTACAGATACGCAGTATTTT
.	TRBJ2-1	TRBV19	.	CASSPSVYNEQFF	TGTGCCAGTAGTCCCTCAGTTTACAATGAGCAGTTCTTC
.	TRBJ2-7	TRBV7-6	TRBD1	CASSPRTGGLGEQYF	TGTGCCAGCAGCCCAAGGACAGGGGGCCTGGGCGAGCAGTACTTC
.	TRBJ1-2	TRBV25-1	.	CASTDSYGYTF	TGTGCCAGCACGGACAGCTATGGCTACACCTTC
.	TRBJ2-5	TRBV6-2/TRBV6-3	TRBD2	CASSPQRGAQETQYF	TGTGCCAGCAGTCCACAGCGGGGGGCCCAAGAGACCCAGTACTTC
.	TRBJ2-7	TRBV5-6	.	CASSRRDITYEQYF	TGTGCCAGCAGCCGCCGGGACATCACCTACGAGCAGTACTTC
.	TRBJ2-1	TRBV4-2	TRBD2	CASSPGTSGRAIRSFYNEQFF	TGTGCCAGCAGCCCCGGGACTAGCGGGAGGGCCATCCGCTCCTTTTACAATGAGCAGTTCTTC
.	TRBJ2-2	TRBV7-9	TRBD2	CASSIRTSGSVGELFF	TGTGCCAGCAGCATCAGGACTAGCGGGAGTGTCGGGGAGCTGTTTTTT